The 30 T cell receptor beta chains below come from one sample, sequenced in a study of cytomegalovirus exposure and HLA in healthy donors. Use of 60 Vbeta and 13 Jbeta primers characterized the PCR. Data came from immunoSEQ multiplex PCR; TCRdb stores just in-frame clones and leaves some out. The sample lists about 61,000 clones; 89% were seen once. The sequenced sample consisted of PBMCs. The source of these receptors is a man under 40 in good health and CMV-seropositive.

The CDR3: CATSSQQGRGYTF. CDR3 coding DNA: TGTGCCACCAGCAGCCAACAGGGGCGAGGCTACACCTTC. The gene calls are TRBV15 and TRBJ1-2; 7 bases are a match to TRBD1. Germline CDR1 and CDR2: LNHNV and YYDKDF (reference sequence). The CDR3 has 13 residues. The junction had 6 bases not matched to a gene; V was cut back by 3 bases and J by 8 bases.

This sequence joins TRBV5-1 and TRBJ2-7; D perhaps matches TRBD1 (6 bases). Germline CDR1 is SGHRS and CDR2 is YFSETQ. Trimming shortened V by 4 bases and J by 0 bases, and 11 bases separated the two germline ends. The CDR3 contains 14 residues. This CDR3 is CASSPGTLSYEQYF. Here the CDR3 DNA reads TGCGCCAGCAGCCCCGGGACACTCTCCTACGAGCAGTACTTC.

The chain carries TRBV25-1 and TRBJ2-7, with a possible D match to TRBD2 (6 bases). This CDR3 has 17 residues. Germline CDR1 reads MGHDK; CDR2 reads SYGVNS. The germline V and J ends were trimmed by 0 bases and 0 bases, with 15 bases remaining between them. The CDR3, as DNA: TGTGCCAGCAGTGAATATATGGAGGGACCGATCTCCTACGAGCAGTACTTC. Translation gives CASSEYMEGPISYEQYF.

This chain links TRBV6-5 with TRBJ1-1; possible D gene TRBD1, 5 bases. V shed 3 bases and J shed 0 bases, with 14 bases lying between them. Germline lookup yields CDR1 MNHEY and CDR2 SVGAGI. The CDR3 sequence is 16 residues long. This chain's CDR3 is CASSYAGNSLNTEAFF. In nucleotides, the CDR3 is TGTGCCAGCAGTTATGCAGGGAATAGCTTGAACACTGAAGCTTTCTTT.

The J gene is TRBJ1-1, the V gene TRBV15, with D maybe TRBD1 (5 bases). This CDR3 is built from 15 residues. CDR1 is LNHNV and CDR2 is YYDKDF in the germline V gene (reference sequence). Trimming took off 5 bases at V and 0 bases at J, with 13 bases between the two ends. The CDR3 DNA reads TGTGCCACCAGCGCGGGACGGATCATGAACACTGAAGCTTTCTTT. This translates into CATSAGRIMNTEAFF.

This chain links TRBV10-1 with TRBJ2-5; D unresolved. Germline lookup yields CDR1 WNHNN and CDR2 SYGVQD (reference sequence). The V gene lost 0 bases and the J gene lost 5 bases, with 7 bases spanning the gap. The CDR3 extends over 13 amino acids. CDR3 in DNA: TGCGCCAGCAGTGAGTCGACGCGGGAGACCCAGTACTTC. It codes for CASSESTRETQYF.

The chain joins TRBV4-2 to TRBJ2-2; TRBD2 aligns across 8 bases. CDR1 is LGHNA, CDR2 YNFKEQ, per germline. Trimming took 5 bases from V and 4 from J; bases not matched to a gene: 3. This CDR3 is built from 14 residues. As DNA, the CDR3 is TGTGCCAGCAGCGGGACTAGGGGCACCGGGGAGCTGTTTTTT. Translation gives CASSGTRGTGELFF.

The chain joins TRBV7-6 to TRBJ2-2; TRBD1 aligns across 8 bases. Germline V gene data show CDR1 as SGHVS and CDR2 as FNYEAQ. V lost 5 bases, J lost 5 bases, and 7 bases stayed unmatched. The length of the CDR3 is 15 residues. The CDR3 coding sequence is TGTGCCAGCAGCCCAGGACAGGGTGAAACCGGGGAGCTGTTTTTT. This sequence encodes CASSPGQGETGELFF.

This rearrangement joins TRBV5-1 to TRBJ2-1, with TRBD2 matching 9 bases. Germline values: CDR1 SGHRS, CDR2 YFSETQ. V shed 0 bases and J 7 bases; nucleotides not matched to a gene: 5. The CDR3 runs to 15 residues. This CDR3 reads CASSLGSGRSNEQFF. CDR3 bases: TGCGCCAGCAGCTTGGGTAGCGGGAGAAGTAATGAGCAGTTCTTC.

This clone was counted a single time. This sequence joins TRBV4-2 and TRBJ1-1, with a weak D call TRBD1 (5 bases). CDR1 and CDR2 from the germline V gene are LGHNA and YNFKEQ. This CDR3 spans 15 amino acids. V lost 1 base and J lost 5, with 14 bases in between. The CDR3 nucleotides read TGTGCCAGCAGCCAAGCCCATCAGGGAATTACTGAAGCTTTCTTT. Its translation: CASSQAHQGITEAFF.

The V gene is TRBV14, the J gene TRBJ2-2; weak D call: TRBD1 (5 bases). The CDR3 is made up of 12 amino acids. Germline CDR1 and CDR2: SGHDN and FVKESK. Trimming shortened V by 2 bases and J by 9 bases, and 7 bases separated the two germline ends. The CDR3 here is CASSQWGRELFF. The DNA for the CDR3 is TGTGCCAGCAGCCAATGGGGCCGGGAGCTGTTTTTT.

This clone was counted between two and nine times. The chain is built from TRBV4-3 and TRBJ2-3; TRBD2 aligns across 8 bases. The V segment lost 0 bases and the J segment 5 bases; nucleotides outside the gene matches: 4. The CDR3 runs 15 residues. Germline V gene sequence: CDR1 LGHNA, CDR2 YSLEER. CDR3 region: CASSQDNGRVDTQYF. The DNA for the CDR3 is TGCGCCAGCAGCCAAGATAACGGGAGGGTAGATACGCAGTATTTT.

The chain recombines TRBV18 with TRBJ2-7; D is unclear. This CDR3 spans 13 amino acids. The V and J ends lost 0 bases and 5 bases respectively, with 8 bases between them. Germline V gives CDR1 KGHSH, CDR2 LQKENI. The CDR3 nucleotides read TGTGCCAGCTCACCACCGACACTTAACGAGCAGTACTTC. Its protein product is CASSPPTLNEQYF.

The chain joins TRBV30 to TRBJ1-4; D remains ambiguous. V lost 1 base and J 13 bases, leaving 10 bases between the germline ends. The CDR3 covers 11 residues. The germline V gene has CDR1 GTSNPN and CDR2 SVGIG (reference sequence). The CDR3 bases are TGTGCCTGGAGTGGCCATTCCGGACTGTTTTTT. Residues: CAWSGHSGLFF. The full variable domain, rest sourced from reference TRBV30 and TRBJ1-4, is SQTIHQWPATLVQPVGSPLSLECTVEGTSNPNLYWYRQAAGRGLQLLFYSVGIGQISSEVPQNLSASRPQDRQFILSSKKLLLSDSGFYLCAWSGHSGLFFGSGTQLSVL.

CDR3 coding DNA: TGTGCCACGTTAAGAGGCAGCCAAGAGACCCAGTACTTC. Protein sequence: CATLRGSQETQYF. The J gene is TRBJ2-5, the V gene TRBV25-1; D gene uncertain. Trimming pared 10 bases from V and 1 base from J, leaving 13 bases between. CDR1 and CDR2 (germline): MGHDK, SYGVNS. The CDR3 length is 13 residues.

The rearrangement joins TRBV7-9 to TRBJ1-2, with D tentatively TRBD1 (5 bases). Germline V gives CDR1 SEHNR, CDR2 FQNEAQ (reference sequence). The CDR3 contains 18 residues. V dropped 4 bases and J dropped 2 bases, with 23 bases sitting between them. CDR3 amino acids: CASSSITFRQGDNYGYTF. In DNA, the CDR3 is TGTGCCAGCAGCTCAATAACCTTTCGCCAGGGCGACAACTATGGCTACACCTTC. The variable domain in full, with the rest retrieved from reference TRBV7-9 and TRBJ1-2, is DTGVSQNPRHKITKRGQNVTFRCDPISEHNRLYWYRQTLGQGPEFLTYFQNEAQLEKSRLLSDRFSAERPKGSFSTLEIQRTEQGDSAMYLCASSSITFRQGDNYGYTFGSGTRLTVV.

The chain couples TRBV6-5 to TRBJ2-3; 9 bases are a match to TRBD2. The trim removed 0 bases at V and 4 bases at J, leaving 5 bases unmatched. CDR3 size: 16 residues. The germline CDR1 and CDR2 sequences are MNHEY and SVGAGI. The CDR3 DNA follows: TGTGCCAGCAGTTACTCGCTGGGCGGGAGGGCAGATACGCAGTATTTT. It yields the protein CASSYSLGGRADTQYF.

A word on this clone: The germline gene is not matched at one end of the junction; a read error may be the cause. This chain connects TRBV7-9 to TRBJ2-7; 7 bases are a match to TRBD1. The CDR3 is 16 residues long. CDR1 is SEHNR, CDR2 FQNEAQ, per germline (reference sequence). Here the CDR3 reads CSSSLARGLWLYEQYF. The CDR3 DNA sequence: TGTTCCAGCAGCTTAGCAAGGGGGCTATGGTTGTACGAGCAGTACTTC.

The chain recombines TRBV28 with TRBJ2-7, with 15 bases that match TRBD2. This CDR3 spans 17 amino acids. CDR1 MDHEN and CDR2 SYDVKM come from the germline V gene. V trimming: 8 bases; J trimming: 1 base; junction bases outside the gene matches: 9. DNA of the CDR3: TGTGCCAGCGGAACACCGGGACTAGCGGGAGGATCCTACGAGCAGTACTTC. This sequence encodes CASGTPGLAGGSYEQYF.

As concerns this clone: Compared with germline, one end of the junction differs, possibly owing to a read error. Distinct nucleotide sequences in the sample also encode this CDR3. The CDR3 DNA reads TGTGCCAGCAGTTCGCCGGGACAGGGTTCCTCCGAGCAGTACTTC. It encodes CASSSPGQGSSEQYF. The V gene is TRBV6-6, the J gene TRBJ2-7; 9 bases agree with TRBD1. Germline loops: CDR1 MNHNY, CDR2 SVGAGI (reference sequence). The CDR3 has 15 residues.

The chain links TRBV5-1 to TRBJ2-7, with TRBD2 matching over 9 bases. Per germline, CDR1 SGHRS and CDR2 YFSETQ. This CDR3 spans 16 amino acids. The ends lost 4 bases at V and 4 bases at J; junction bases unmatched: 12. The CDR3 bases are TGCGCCAGCAGCCCGGGACTAGCCAACGGGGGTTACGAGCAGTACTTC. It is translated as CASSPGLANGGYEQYF.

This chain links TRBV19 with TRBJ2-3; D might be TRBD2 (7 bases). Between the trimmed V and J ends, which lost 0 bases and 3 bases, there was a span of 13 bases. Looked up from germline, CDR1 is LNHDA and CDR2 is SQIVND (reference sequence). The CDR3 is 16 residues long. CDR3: CASSIEGGGSTDTQYF. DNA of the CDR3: TGTGCCAGTAGTATAGAGGGGGGGGGCTCGACAGATACGCAGTATTTT.

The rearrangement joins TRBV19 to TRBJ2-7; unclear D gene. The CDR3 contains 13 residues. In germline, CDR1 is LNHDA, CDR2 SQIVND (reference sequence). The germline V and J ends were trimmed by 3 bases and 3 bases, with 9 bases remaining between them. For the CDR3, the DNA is TGTGCCAGTAGTATGCTCCCAGACTACGAGCAGTACTTC. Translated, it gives CASSMLPDYEQYF. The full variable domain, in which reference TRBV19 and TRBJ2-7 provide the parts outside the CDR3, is DGGITQSPKYLFRKEGQNVTLSCEQNLNHDAMYWYRQDPGQGLRLIYYSQIVNDFQKGDIAEGYSVSREKKESFPLTVTSAQKNPTAFYLCASSMLPDYEQYFGPGTRLTVT.

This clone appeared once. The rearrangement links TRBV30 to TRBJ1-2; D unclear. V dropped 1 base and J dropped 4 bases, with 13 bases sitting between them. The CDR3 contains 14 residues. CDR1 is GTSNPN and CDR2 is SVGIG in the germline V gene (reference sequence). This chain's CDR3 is CAWSAPGVGYGYTF. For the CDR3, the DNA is TGTGCCTGGAGTGCGCCCGGGGTTGGCTATGGCTACACCTTC.

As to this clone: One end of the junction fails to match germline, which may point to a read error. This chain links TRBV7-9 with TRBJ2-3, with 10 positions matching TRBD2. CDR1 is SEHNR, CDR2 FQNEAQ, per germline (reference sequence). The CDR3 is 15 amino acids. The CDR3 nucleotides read TGTTCCAGCAGCCACCTAGCGGGAGGCACAGATACGCAGTATTTT. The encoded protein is CSSSHLAGGTDTQYF.

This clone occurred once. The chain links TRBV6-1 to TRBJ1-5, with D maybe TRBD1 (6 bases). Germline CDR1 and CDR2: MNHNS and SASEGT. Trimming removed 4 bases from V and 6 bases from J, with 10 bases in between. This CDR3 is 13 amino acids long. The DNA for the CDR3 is TGTGCCAGCAGTGTAACAGGGCGTCAGCCCCAGCATTTT. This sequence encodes CASSVTGRQPQHF.

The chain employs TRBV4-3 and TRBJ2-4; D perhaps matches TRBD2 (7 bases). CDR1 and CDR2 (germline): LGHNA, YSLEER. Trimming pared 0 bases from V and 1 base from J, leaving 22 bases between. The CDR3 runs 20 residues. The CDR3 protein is CASSQDTEREGGLAKNIQYF. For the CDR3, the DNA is TGCGCCAGCAGCCAAGATACAGAGAGGGAGGGGGGGCTCGCCAAAAACATTCAGTACTTC.

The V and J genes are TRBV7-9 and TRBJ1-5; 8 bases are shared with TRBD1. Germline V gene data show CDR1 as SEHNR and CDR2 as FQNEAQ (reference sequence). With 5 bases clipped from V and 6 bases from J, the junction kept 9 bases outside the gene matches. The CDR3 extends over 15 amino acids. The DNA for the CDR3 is TGTGCCAGCAGCCCATCACGGACAGGGCCTCAGCCCCAGCATTTT. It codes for CASSPSRTGPQPQHF.

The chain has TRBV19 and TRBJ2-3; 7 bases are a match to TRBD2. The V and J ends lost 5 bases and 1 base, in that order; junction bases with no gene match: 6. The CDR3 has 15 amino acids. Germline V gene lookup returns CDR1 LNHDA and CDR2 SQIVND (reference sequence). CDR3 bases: TGTGCCAGTAGTGAAATAGCGGGCCGCACAGATACGCAGTATTTT. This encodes CASSEIAGRTDTQYF.

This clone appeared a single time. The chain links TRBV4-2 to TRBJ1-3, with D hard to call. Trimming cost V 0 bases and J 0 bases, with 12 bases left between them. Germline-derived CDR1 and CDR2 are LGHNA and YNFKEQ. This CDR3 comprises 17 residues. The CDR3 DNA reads TGTGCCAGCAGCCAAGATTTGAGGGTCAGCTCTGGAAACACCATATATTTT. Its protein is CASSQDLRVSSGNTIYF.